Following are 13 T cell receptor beta chains from one sample sequenced in a study of blood T cell repertoires in COVID-19 (dated by TCRdb to 2018 to 2021). Library construction relied on the immunoSEQ multiplex PCR assay. TCRdb stores this immuneACCESS table with in-frame sequences only. Part of the clones is absent; in the studies checked, under half of the shortfall reflects unresolved V genes, and no reason is known for the rest. This sample has some 160,000 clones in its table, and 70% to 80% of those were observed once. Of the sample, around 20% is held by the ten largest clones. Sequenced material: PBMCs or T cells enriched from blood (not recorded which). Receptor source: a woman between 65 and 79 years old in a cohort exposed to, infected with or recovered from COVID-19 (not recorded which).

The rearrangement joins TRBV7-3 to TRBJ2-1; TRBD1 matches 11 bases. J was trimmed by 3 bases and V by 5 bases; bases with no gene match: 15. Germline V lookup: CDR1 SGHTA, CDR2 FQGTGA. This CDR3 has 19 residues. This chain's CDR3 is CASSAGRTGGALNYNEQFF. CDR3 coding DNA: TGTGCCAGCAGCGCCGGCCGGACAGGGGGCGCGCTAAACTACAATGAGCAGTTCTTC.

CDR3 sequence (DNA): TGTGCCAGCAGTGACAGGGTTCAGAACACTGAAGCTTTCTTT. This translates into CASSDRVQNTEAFF. The chain has TRBV2 and TRBJ1-1; tentatively, D is TRBD1 (5 bases). V was trimmed by 3 bases and J by 1 base, leaving 9 bases between them. The germline gives CDR1 SNHLY, CDR2 FYNNEI. This CDR3 has 14 amino acids.

This chain uses TRBV5-1 with TRBJ2-7, with 9 nucleotides matching TRBD2. This CDR3 has 14 residues. With V trimmed by 4 bases and J by 7 bases, 9 bases remained unmatched. The V gene's germline CDR1 is SGHRS and CDR2 YFSETQ. The chain's CDR3 is CASSQASGNREQYF. The CDR3 DNA reads TGCGCCAGCAGCCAGGCTAGCGGGAATAGGGAGCAGTACTTC.

This chain links TRBV24-1 with TRBJ2-3; 9 bases fit TRBD2. Germline V gene data show CDR1 as KGHDR and CDR2 as SFDVKD. V shed 6 bases, J shed 2 bases, and the junction held 11 bases outside the gene matches. CDR3 length: 17 residues. For the CDR3, the DNA is TGTGCCACCAGTCCCAGGCAGGTAGCGGGGGCCACAGATACGCAGTATTTT. Its protein is CATSPRQVAGATDTQYF.

The CDR3 bases are TGTGCCACAACAGGGGGCAGGGGGCAGGGGAACACTGAAGCTTTCTTT. Amino acid sequence: CATTGGRGQGNTEAFF. V gene TRBV10-3 combines with J gene TRBJ1-1; TRBD1 agrees at 9 bases. Germline CDR1 reads ENHRY; CDR2 reads SYGVKD. V trimming: 10 bases; J trimming: 1 base; junction bases outside the gene matches: 13. The CDR3 length is 16 residues.

V usage is TRBV9 and J usage is TRBJ1-4; D possibly corresponds to TRBD1 (6 bases). From germline, CDR1 is SGDLS and CDR2 YYNGEE. Trimming took off 2 bases at V and 3 bases at J, with 11 bases between the two ends. This CDR3 comprises 15 residues. The CDR3 spells CASSVGQLSNEKLFF. Written as DNA, the CDR3 is TGTGCCAGCAGCGTTGGACAGCTTTCTAATGAAAAACTGTTTTTT.

The gene calls are TRBV3-1 (or the pseudogene TRBV3-2) and TRBJ2-5; D may be TRBD2 (5 bases). The germline V and J ends were trimmed by 10 bases and 4 bases, with 19 bases remaining between them. The germline V gene has CDR1 LGHDT and CDR2 YNNKEL (reference sequence). The CDR3 spans 14 residues. The CDR3 spells CATRDGGSLETQYF. The CDR3 nucleotides are TGTGCCACACGTGACGGAGGTTCATTAGAGACCCAGTACTTC.

This chain uses TRBV18 with TRBJ1-6; D remains unclear. Trimming stripped 6 bases from V and 7 bases from J, with 10 bases between. CDR1 is KGHSH, CDR2 LQKENI, per germline. The CDR3 consists of 13 residues. CDR3 coding DNA: TGTGCCAGCTCCACCAGTGGCAATTCACCCCTCCACTTT. Its translation is CASSTSGNSPLHF.

The chain joins TRBV23-1 to TRBJ2-2; TRBD1 aligns across 7 bases. Being an ORF, TRBV23-1 has a function that is uncertain. After removal of 6 bases from V and 5 bases from J, the junction contained 21 bases not matched to a gene. The CDR3 has 19 amino acids. The DNA of the CDR3 is TGCGCCAGCAGCCTCCTCCCCCTCCCCGGGACAGAGCCTACCGGGGAGCTGTTTTTT. It yields the protein CASSLLPLPGTEPTGELFF.

V gene TRBV28 combines with J gene TRBJ2-1, with TRBD1 matching 7 bases. Germline lookup yields CDR1 MDHEN and CDR2 SYDVKM. CDR3 length: 15 amino acids. The ends lost 6 bases at V and 0 bases at J; junction bases unmatched: 5. The CDR3, as DNA: TGTGCCAGCAGCAAGGGGGCCCACTCCTACAATGAGCAGTTCTTC. It translates to CASSKGAHSYNEQFF.

In this sample, this clone turned up once. The genes are TRBV9 and TRBJ1-3; D uncertain. Trimming took off 0 bases at V and 1 base at J, with 11 bases between the two ends. CDR3 size: 16 residues. The germline CDR1 and CDR2 sequences are SGDLS and YYNGEE. In nucleotides, the CDR3 is TGTGCCAGCAGCGTAGCTAGGTCGTTATCTGGAAACACCATATATTTT. It yields the protein CASSVARSLSGNTIYF.

V usage is TRBV6-5 and J usage is TRBJ1-2; TRBD1 aligns across 10 bases. The junction had 7 bases not matched to a gene; V was cut back by 4 bases and J by 8 bases. Germline lookup yields CDR1 MNHEY and CDR2 SVGAGI. This CDR3 has 14 amino acids. CDR3 DNA sequence: TGTGCCAGCAGTTCCGGGACAGGGGTTTTGGGCTACACCTTC. Protein product: CASSSGTGVLGYTF.

The chain combines TRBV5-1 with TRBJ2-5, with 8 bases that match TRBD1. The J segment lost 4 bases and the V segment lost 4 bases, leaving 6 bases of the junction unmatched. CDR3 length: 14 amino acids. CDR1 is SGHRS, CDR2 YFSETQ, per germline. The CDR3 nucleotides are TGCGCCAGCAGCCATGGACAGGGTTTAGAGACCCAGTACTTC. This translates into CASSHGQGLETQYF.